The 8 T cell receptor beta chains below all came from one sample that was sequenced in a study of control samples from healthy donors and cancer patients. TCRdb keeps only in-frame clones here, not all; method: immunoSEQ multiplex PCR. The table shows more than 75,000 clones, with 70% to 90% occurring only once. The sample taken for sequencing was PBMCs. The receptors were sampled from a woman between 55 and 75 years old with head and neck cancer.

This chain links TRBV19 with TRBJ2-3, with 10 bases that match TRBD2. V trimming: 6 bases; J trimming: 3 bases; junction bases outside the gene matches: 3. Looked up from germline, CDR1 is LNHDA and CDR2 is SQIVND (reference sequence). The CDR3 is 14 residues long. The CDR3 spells CASSPGLATDTQYF. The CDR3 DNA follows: TGTGCCAGTAGCCCGGGACTAGCGACAGATACGCAGTATTTT. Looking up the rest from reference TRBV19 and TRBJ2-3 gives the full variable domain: DGGITQSPKYLFRKEGQNVTLSCEQNLNHDAMYWYRQDPGQGLRLIYYSQIVNDFQKGDIAEGYSVSREKKESFPLTVTSAQKNPTAFYLCASSPGLATDTQYFGPGTRLTVL.

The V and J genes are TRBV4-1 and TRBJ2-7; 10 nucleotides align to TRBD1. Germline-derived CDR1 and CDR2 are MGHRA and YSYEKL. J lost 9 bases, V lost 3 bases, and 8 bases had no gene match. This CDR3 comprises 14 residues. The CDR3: CASSQGGDRGRQYF. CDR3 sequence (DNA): TGCGCCAGCAGCCAGGGTGGGGACAGGGGCCGGCAGTACTTC.

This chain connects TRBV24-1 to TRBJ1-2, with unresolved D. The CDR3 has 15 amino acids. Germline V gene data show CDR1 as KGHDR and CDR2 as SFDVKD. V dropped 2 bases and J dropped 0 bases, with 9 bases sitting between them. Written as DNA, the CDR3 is TGTGCCACCAGTGATTCCCCCGGCCCTAACTATGGCTACACCTTC. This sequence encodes CATSDSPGPNYGYTF.

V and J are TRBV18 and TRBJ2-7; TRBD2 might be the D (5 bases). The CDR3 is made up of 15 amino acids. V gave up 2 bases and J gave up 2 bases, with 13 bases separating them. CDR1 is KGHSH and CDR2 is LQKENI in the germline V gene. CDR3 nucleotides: TGTGCCAGCTCACCATCAAGCGGCCAGACCTACGAGCAGTACTTC. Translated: CASSPSSGQTYEQYF.

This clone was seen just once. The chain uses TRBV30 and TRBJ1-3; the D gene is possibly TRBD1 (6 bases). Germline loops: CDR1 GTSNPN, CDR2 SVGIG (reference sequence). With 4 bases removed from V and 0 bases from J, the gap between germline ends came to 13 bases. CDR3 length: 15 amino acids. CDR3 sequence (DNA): TGTGCCTGGAAACAGGGTCAGTTCTCTGGAAACACCATATATTTT. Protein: CAWKQGQFSGNTIYF.

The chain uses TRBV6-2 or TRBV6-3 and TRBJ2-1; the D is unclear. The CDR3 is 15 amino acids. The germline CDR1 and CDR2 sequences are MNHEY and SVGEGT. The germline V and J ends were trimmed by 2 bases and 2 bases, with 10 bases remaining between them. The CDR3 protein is CASSYSPETYNEQFF. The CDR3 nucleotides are TGTGCCAGCAGTTACAGCCCGGAGACCTACAATGAGCAGTTCTTC.

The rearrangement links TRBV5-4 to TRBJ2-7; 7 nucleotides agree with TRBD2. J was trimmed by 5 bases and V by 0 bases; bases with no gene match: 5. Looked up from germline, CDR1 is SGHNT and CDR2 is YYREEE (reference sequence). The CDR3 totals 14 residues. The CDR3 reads CASSLGGSIHEQYF. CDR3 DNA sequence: TGTGCCAGCAGCTTGGGCGGGAGTATCCACGAGCAGTACTTC.

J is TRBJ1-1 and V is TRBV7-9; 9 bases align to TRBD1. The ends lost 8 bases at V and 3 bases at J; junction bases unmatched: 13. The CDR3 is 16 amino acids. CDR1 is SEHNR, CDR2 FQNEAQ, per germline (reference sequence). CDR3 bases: TGTGCCAGCGACTCCTCGGACAGGGGAGGGTACACTGAAGCTTTCTTT. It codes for CASDSSDRGGYTEAFF. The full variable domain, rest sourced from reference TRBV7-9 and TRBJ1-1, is DTGVSQNPRHKITKRGQNVTFRCDPISEHNRLYWYRQTLGQGPEFLTYFQNEAQLEKSRLLSDRFSAERPKGSFSTLEIQRTEQGDSAMYLCASDSSDRGGYTEAFFGQGTRLTVV.